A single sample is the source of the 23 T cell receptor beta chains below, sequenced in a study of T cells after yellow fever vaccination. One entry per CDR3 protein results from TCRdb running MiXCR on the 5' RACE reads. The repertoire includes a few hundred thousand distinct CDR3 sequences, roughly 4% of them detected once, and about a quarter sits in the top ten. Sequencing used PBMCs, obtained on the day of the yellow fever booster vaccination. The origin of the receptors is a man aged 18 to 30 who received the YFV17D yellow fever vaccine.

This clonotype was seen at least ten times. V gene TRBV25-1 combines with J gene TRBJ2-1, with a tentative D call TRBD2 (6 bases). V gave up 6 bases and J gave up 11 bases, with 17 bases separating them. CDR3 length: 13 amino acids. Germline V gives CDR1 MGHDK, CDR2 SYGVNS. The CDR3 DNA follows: TGTGCCAGCAGCCCCGTTGGGGGGAGGAAGCAGTTCTTC. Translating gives CASSPVGGRKQFF.

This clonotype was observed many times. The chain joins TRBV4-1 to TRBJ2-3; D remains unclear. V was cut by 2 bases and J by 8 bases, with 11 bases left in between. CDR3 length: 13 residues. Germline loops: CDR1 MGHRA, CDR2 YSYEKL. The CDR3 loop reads CASSQLARVTQYF. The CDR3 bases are TGCGCCAGCAGCCAACTGGCCCGGGTTACGCAGTATTTT.

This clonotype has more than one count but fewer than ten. The CDR3 nucleotides are TGCGCCAGCAGTGCCCAGGGCGGTGGGACTGAAGCTTTCTTT. It encodes CASSAQGGGTEAFF. The chain uses TRBV5-1 and TRBJ1-1; D is possibly TRBD1 (5 bases). The germline V gene has CDR1 SGHRS and CDR2 YFSETQ. This CDR3 spans 14 amino acids. The V gene lost 5 bases and the J gene lost 5 bases, with 16 bases spanning the gap.

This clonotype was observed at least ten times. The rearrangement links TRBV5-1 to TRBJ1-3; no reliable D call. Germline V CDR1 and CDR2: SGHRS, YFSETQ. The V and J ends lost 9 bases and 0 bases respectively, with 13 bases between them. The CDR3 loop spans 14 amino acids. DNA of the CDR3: TGCGCCAAAGTGAGTCGATTCTCTGGAAACACCATATATTTT. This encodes CAKVSRFSGNTIYF.

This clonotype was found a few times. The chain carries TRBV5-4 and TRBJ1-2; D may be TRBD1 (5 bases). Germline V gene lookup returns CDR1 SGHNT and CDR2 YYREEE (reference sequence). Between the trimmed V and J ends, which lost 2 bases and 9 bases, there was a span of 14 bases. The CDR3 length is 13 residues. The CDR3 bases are TGTGCCAGCAGCTTTGGGGGGAGCAGAAGCTACACCTTC. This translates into CASSFGGSRSYTF. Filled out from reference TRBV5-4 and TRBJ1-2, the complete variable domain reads ETGVTQSPTHLIKTRGQQVTLRCSSQSGHNTVSWYQQALGQGPQFIFQYYREEENGRGNFPPRFSGLQFPNYSSELNVNALELDDSALYLCASSFGGSRSYTFGSGTRLTVV.

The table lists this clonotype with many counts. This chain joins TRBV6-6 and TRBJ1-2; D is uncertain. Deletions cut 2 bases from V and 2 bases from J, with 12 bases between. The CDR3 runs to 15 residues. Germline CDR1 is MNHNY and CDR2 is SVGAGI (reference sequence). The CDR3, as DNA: TGTGCCAGCAGTTACAGCGGGGATGGAAACTATGGCTACACCTTC. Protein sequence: CASSYSGDGNYGYTF.

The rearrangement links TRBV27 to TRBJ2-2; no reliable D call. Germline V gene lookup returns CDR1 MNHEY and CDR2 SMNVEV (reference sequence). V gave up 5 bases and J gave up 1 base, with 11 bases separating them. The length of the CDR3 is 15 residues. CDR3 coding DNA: TGTGCCAGCAGTGTAATTGCCGGGAACACCGGGGAGCTGTTTTTT. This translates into CASSVIAGNTGELFF.

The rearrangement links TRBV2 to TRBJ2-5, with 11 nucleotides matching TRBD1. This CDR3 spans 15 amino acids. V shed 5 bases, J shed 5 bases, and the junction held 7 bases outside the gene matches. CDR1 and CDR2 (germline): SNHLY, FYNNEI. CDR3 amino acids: CASSNRDRGVETQYF. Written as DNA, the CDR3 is TGTGCCAGCAGTAACCGGGACAGGGGGGTTGAGACCCAGTACTTC.

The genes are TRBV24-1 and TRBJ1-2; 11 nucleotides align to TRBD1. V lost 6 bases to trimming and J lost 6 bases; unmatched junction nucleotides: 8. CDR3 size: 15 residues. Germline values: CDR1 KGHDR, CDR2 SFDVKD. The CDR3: CATSREGQGVDGYTF. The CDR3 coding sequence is TGTGCCACCAGTCGTGAGGGACAGGGGGTGGATGGCTACACCTTC.

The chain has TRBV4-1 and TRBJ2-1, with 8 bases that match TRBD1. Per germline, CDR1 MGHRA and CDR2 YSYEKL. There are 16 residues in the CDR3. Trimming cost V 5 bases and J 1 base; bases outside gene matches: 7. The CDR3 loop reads CASSGADRGSYNEQFF. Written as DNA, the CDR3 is TGCGCCAGCAGCGGTGCCGACAGGGGTTCCTACAATGAGCAGTTCTTC.

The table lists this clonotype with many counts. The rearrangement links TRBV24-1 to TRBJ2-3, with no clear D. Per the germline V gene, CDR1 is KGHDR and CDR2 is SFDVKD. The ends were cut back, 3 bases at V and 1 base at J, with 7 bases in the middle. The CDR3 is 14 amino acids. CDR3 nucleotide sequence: TGTGCCACCAGTGATGGAGCCCGCACAGATACGCAGTATTTT. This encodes CATSDGARTDTQYF.

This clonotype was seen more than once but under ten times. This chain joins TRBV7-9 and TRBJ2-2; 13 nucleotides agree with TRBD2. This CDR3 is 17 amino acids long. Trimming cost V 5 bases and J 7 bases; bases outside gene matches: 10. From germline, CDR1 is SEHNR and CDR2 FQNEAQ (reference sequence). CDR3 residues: CASSPTSGGALFGELFF. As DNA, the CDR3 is TGTGCCAGCAGCCCTACTAGCGGGGGGGCCCTCTTCGGGGAGCTGTTTTTT. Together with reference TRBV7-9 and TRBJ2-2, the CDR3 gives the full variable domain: DTGVSQNPRHKITKRGQNVTFRCDPISEHNRLYWYRQTLGQGPEFLTYFQNEAQLEKSRLLSDRFSAERPKGSFSTLEIQRTEQGDSAMYLCASSPTSGGALFGELFFGEGSRLTVL.

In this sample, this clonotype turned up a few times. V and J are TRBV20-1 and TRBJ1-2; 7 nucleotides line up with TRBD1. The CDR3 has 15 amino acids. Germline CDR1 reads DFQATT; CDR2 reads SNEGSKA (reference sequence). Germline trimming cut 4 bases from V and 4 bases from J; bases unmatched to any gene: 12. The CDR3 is CSATTGTVFSYGYTF. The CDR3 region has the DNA TGCAGTGCTACAACCGGGACAGTATTCTCCTATGGCTACACCTTC.

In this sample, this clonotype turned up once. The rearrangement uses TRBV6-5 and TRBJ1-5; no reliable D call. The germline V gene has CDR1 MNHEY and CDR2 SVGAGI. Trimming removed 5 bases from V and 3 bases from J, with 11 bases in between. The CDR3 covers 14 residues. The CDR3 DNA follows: TGTGCCAGCAGTCTCAGTCCGGACAATCAGCCCCAGCATTTT. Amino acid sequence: CASSLSPDNQPQHF.

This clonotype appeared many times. The chain's CDR3 is CTSSQPMSYEQYF. CDR3 sequence (DNA): TGCACCAGCAGCCAACCTATGTCCTACGAGCAGTACTTC. The chain uses TRBV1 and TRBJ2-7. TRBV1 is described as a pseudogene. CDR3 length: 13 residues.

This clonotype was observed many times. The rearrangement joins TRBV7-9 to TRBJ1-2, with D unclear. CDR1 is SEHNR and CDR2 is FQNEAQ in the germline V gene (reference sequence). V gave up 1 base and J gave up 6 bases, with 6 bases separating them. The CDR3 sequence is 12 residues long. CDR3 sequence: CASSLEGHGYTF. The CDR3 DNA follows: TGTGCCAGCAGCTTAGAGGGCCATGGCTACACCTTC.

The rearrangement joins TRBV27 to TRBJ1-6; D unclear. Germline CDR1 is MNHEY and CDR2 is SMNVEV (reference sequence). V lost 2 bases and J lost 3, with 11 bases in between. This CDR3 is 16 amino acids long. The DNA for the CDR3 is TGTGCCAGCAGTTTACTTACCCGAAACTATAATTCACCCCTCCACTTT. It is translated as CASSLLTRNYNSPLHF.

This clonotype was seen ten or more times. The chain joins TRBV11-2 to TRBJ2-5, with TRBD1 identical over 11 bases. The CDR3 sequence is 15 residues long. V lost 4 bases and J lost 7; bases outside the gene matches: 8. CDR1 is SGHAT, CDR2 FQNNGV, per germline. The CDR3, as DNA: TGTGCCAGCAGCTCCCGGACAGGGGGCAGGGGGACCCAGTACTTC. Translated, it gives CASSSRTGGRGTQYF.

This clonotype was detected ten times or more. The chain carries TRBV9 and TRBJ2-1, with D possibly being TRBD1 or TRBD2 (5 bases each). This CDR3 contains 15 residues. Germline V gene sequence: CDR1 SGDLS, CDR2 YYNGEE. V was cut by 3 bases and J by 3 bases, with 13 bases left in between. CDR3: CASSAGDRLYNEQFF. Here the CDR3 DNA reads TGTGCCAGCAGCGCCGGGGACCGCCTCTACAATGAGCAGTTCTTC.

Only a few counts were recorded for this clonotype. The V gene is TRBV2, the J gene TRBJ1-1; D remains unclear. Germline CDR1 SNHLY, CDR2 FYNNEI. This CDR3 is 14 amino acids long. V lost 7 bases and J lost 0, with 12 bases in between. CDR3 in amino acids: CASTPGFMNTEAFF. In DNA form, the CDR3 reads TGTGCCAGCACTCCGGGTTTCATGAACACTGAAGCTTTCTTT.

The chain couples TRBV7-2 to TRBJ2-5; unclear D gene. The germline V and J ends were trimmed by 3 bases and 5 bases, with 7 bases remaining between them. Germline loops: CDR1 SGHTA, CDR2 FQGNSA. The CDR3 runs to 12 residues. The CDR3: CASSFDWETQYF. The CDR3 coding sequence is TGTGCCAGCAGCTTTGATTGGGAGACCCAGTACTTC.

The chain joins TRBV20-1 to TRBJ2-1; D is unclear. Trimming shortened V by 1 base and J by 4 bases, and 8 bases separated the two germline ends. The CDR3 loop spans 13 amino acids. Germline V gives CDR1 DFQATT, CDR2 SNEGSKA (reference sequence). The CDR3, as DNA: TGCAGTGCTAGAGGTACTAATTACAATGAGCAGTTCTTC. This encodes CSARGTNYNEQFF.

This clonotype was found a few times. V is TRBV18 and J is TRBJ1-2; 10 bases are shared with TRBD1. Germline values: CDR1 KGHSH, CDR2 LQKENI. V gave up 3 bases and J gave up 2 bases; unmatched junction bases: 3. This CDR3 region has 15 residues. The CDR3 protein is CASSPTGGENYGYTF. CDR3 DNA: TGTGCCAGCTCACCGACAGGGGGCGAAAACTATGGCTACACCTTC. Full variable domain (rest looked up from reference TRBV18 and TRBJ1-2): NAGVMQNPRHLVRRRGQEARLRCSPMKGHSHVYWYRQLPEEGLKFMVYLQKENIIDESGMPKERFSAEFPKEGPSILRIQQVVRGDSAAYFCASSPTGGENYGYTFGSGTRLTVV.